This T cell receptor beta chain appears in the sequencing data of a study of T cells after yellow fever vaccination. The CDR3 totals 14 residues. Per germline, CDR1 MNHNS and CDR2 SASEGT. Trimming removed 7 bases at V and 0 bases at J, with 12 bases between. Researchers made TCR cDNA using 5'RACE template switching, and this step added a universal primer site and UMIs. TCRdb recomputed calls from the 5' RACE reads with MiXCR, one row per CDR3 protein. The sample yields 150,000 to 200,000 distinct CDR3 sequences, approximately 6% seen once. The sequence was obtained from a man younger than 30 who received the YFV17D yellow fever vaccine. Sequenced here: CD4+ T cells sorted from PBMCs, sampled on the day of the first yellow fever vaccination. The chain has TRBV6-1 and TRBJ1-1; D remains unclear. CDR3 DNA sequence: TGTGCCAGCAATATCCAGGTGCTGAACACTGAAGCTTTCTTT. Translating it yields CASNIQVLNTEAFF.